The subject of this entry is one T cell receptor beta chain. The antigen remains undetermined. This sample is part of a study of OX40 agonist ivuxolimab in advanced cancers. As for the study in general: Patients undergoing dose escalation presented with hepatocellular carcinoma, melanoma, renal cell or head and neck cancer. Subjects had a mean age of around 60 years, with a range of about 23 to 79; approximately 83% were male. The study's findings and limits: Among some nonresponders, normalized T-cell clonal expansion was also low. The mean number of expanded clones was higher in CD8+ T cells than in CD4+.

V dropped 3 bases and J dropped 4 bases, with 4 bases sitting between them. The CDR3 extends over 12 amino acids. The germline gives CDR1 SNHLY, CDR2 FYNNEI. Assay used: immunoSEQ multiplex PCR; TCRdb lists only in-frame clones, some missing. The sample carries about 78,000 clones, 85% to 95% recorded once. The chain joins TRBV2 to TRBJ2-1; D is unclear. This sequence was found in an adult with an advanced solid tumor such as melanoma, head and neck, liver or kidney cancer. The sample in question was CD4+ or CD8+ T cells sorted from blood, obtained in a trial of the OX40 agonist ivuxolimab. CDR3 loop: CASSDQYNEQFF. Written as DNA, the CDR3 is TGTGCCAGCAGTGACCAGTACAATGAGCAGTTCTTC.